This T cell receptor beta chain was found in a study of cytomegalovirus exposure and HLA in healthy donors. General observations from the study: Cytomegalovirus-associated status was assigned to 164 TCR beta chains. In a later analysis, DRB1 alleles had the most associated TCRs; HLA-C alleles the fewest. Some V segments (TRBV6-2 and TRBV6-3 among them) were excluded as indistinguishable. A few CMV-associated chains proved CMV antigen-specific in vitro.

Trimming removed 7 bases from V and 4 bases from J; junction bases left unmatched: 7. Germline lookup yields CDR1 SNHLY and CDR2 FYNNEI. The CDR3 totals 14 residues. This clone was found once. The antigen is not known. The primer mix had 60 Vbeta and 13 Jbeta primers. The data were produced by immunoSEQ multiplex PCR, yet TCRdb's version contains in-frame clones alone and is incomplete. The top ten clones hold approximately 1.9% of a sample with 150,000 or so clones, 70% to 85% of them seen once. The TCR was taken from a woman aged 40-49 years in good health and CMV-seronegative. The chain employs TRBV2 and TRBJ2-1; 7 positions match TRBD2. Sequenced input: PBMCs. CDR3 loop: CASTVTGGYNEQFF. The CDR3 nucleotides are TGTGCCAGCACCGTCACGGGGGGATACAATGAGCAGTTCTTC.